This TCR beta chain was obtained from a study of regulatory T cells in long-lasting Graves disease. Study-wide context: Antithyroid drugs had been taken under 3 months by newly diagnosed Graves' patients. Findings of the study overall: Persistent patients shared more public clonotypes (approximately 2,800) than new patients (about 960). Exclusively peripheral blood, rather than thyroid tissue, was studied.

Germline lookup yields CDR1 KGHDR and CDR2 SFDVKD. The junction had 7 bases not matched to a gene; V was cut back by 6 bases and J by 5 bases. The CDR3 length is 15 residues. This clonotype was observed at least ten times. Its antigen is undetermined. Investigators prepared the TCR beta libraries by applying iRepertoire HTBI primers and Arm-PCR of CDR3 regions. TCRdb ran MiXCR on the multiplex PCR reads and lists one entry per CDR3 protein. Of 250,000 or so distinct CDR3 sequences in the sample, around 18% were seen once. The time point here: newly diagnosed GD, antithyroid drugs for less than 3 months. Generation of the TCR library employed RNA extracted from PBMCs. In addition, the sample was reused for a study of T cells in Graves' hyperthyroidism and ophthalmopathy. As that report states: Patients were excluded for uncontrolled infection, other autoimmune disease, pregnancy or lactation.

The chain employs TRBV24-1 and TRBJ2-1; TRBD2 matches at 9 bases. The source of this sequence is a woman between 25 and 40 years old with Graves disease. The specimen was peripheral blood mononuclear cells (PBMCs), collected at new diagnosis, from a patient treated with antithyroid drugs. The chain's CDR3 is CATSIGGGANNEQFF. The DNA of the CDR3 is TGTGCCACCAGTATTGGCGGGGGGGCCAACAATGAGCAGTTCTTC.